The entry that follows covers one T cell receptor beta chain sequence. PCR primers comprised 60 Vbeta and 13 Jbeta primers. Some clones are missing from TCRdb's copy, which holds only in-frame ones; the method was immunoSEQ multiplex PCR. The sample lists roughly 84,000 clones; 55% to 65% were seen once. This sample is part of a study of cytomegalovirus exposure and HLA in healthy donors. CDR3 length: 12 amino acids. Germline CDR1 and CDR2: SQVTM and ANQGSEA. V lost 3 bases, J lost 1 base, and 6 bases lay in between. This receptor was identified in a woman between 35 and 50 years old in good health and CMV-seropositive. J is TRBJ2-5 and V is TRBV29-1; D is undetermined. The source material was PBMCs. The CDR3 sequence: CSVEPSQETQYF. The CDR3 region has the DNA TGCAGCGTTGAGCCCAGCCAAGAGACCCAGTACTTC.